This TCR beta chain was captured by sequencing in a study of immune evolution from preneoplasia to lung adenocarcinoma. Germline V gene lookup returns CDR1 LGHNA and CDR2 YSLEER. The ends were cut back, 0 bases at V and 3 bases at J, with 9 bases in the middle. There are 14 residues in the CDR3. Clones were read by immunoSEQ multiplex PCR, and TCRdb kept only the in-frame ones, dropping some. This table has 5,500 to 8,000 clones, over 75% appearing once. The clonotype originates from a person aged 55-80 years with lung adenocarcinoma. The J gene is TRBJ2-7, the V gene TRBV4-3; possibly TRBD2 for D (6 bases). The sample was FFPE lung adenocarcinoma in situ tissue. In DNA, the CDR3 is TGCGCCAGCAGCCAAGATGGGGGGAGCTACGAGCAGTACTTC. Translated: CASSQDGGSYEQYF.